These 32 T cell receptor beta chains originate from one sample sequenced in a study of T cell responses to AZD1222 COVID-19 vaccine. Clones were read by immunoSEQ multiplex PCR, and TCRdb kept only the in-frame ones, dropping some. Seen here are some 97,000 clones, roughly nine tenths observed once, and the top ten hold more than 1.5%. Sequencing was performed on peripheral blood, taken on day 0 of AZD1222 vaccination. The source of these receptors is an adult in good health.

This clone was picked up a small number of times. V usage is TRBV24-1 and J usage is TRBJ2-7; D call uncertain. CDR1 is KGHDR, CDR2 SFDVKD, per germline. Trimming removed 5 bases at V and 2 bases at J, with 15 bases between. The CDR3 extends over 15 amino acids. The CDR3 protein is CATSASRSAPYEQYF. For the CDR3, the DNA is TGTGCCACCAGTGCTTCCCGGTCTGCCCCCTACGAGCAGTACTTC.

V usage is TRBV28 and J usage is TRBJ1-3; TRBD1 might be the D (5 bases). The length of the CDR3 is 16 residues. V gave up 4 bases and J gave up 4 bases, with 17 bases separating them. Germline CDR1 is MDHEN and CDR2 is SYDVKM. DNA of the CDR3: TGTGCCAGCAGTTCCCCCGGGGGGACGCCCGGAAACACCATATATTTT. Its translation is CASSSPGGTPGNTIYF.

Turning to this clone: The junction departs from the called germline gene at one end, perhaps through a read error. The chain couples TRBV29-1 to TRBJ2-3, with a possible D match to TRBD2 (7 bases). Per germline, CDR1 SQVTM and CDR2 ANQGSEA. The CDR3 is 12 residues long. CDR3 nucleotides: TGTTGGGGGGGGCAAAGGTCAGATACGCAGTATTTT. Encoded protein: CWGGQRSDTQYF.

J is TRBJ1-3 and V is TRBV5-1; a weak D match, TRBD1 (5 bases). The CDR3 length is 16 residues. V lost 0 bases to trimming and J lost 0 bases, with 10 bases between them. CDR1 is SGHRS, CDR2 YFSETQ, per germline. The CDR3, as DNA: TGCGCCAGCAGCTTGGCGGAGGGGCCCTCTGGAAACACCATATATTTT. The encoded protein is CASSLAEGPSGNTIYF.

The chain joins TRBV30 to TRBJ1-3; D not certain. This CDR3 contains 13 residues. Germline V lookup: CDR1 GTSNPN, CDR2 SVGIG (reference sequence). V gave up 4 bases and J gave up 2 bases, with 9 bases separating them. The CDR3, as DNA: TGTGCCTGGACTCTCAGGACTGGAAACACCATATATTTT. Translation: CAWTLRTGNTIYF.

This clone appeared once. The chain couples TRBV28 to TRBJ2-7, with 8 bases identical to TRBD1. The CDR3 is 13 amino acids. V gave up 7 bases and J gave up 3 bases; unmatched junction bases: 5. Germline V gene lookup returns CDR1 MDHEN and CDR2 SYDVKM. In DNA form, the CDR3 reads TGTGCCAGCACGTGGACAGGGAGCTACGAGCAGTACTTC. Translation gives CASTWTGSYEQYF.

V gene TRBV2 combines with J gene TRBJ1-3; no clear D. The ends were cut back, 3 bases at V and 0 bases at J, with 6 bases in the middle. Germline V gene lookup returns CDR1 SNHLY and CDR2 FYNNEI. The CDR3 is 14 amino acids. The DNA for the CDR3 is TGTGCCAGCAGTGATTACAGCTCTGGAAACACCATATATTTT. Translating it yields CASSDYSSGNTIYF.

The V gene is TRBV4-1, the J gene TRBJ2-5; D ambiguous. CDR1 and CDR2 (germline): MGHRA, YSYEKL. V was trimmed by 0 bases and J by 5 bases, leaving 7 bases between them. There are 13 residues in the CDR3. CDR3 region: CASSQDLPETQYF. CDR3 bases: TGCGCCAGCAGCCAAGACCTACCGGAGACCCAGTACTTC.

The DNA for the CDR3 is TGTGCCAGCAGTGAACGACTAGCGGAGGGGTACGAGCAGTACTTC. Its translation: CASSERLAEGYEQYF. The chain employs TRBV6-1 and TRBJ2-7, with TRBD2 matching 9 bases. The CDR3 spans 15 residues. Trimming cost V 2 bases and J 4 bases; bases outside gene matches: 6. Germline V gene lookup returns CDR1 MNHNS and CDR2 SASEGT.

This sequence joins TRBV6-4 and TRBJ1-1; tentatively, D is TRBD1 (5 bases). This CDR3 contains 15 residues. Trimming left V 5 bases short and J 0 bases short, with 13 bases between. Germline CDR1 and CDR2: MRHNA and SNTAGT. CDR3 coding DNA: TGTGCCAGCAGTCTAGAGGGGTATTTGAACACTGAAGCTTTCTTT. This translates into CASSLEGYLNTEAFF.

The chain joins TRBV11-3 to TRBJ2-1; 10 nucleotides line up with TRBD2. Germline CDR1 is SGHNT and CDR2 is YENEEA. The ends lost 2 bases at V and 5 bases at J; junction bases unmatched: 9. This CDR3 spans 17 amino acids. CDR3 residues: CASSLSGPGLANNEQFF. The CDR3 nucleotides read TGTGCCAGCAGCTTATCGGGTCCGGGACTAGCGAACAATGAGCAGTTCTTC. The full variable domain, its missing parts supplied by reference TRBV11-3 and TRBJ2-1, is EAGVVQSPRYKIIEKKQPVAFWCNPISGHNTLYWYLQNLGQGPELLIRYENEEAVDDSQLPKDRFSAERLKGVDSTLKIQPAELGDSAVYLCASSLSGPGLANNEQFFGPGTRLTVL.

This rearrangement joins TRBV27 to TRBJ2-3; no firm D call. CDR3 size: 16 residues. V was clipped by 4 bases and J by 0 bases, with 14 bases between them. Per germline, CDR1 MNHEY and CDR2 SMNVEV (reference sequence). CDR3 in DNA: TGTGCCAGCAGTTCACTGACTGCCACTAGCACAGATACGCAGTATTTT. Its translation: CASSSLTATSTDTQYF.

The chain uses TRBV2 and TRBJ2-2; 12 bases align to TRBD1. In germline, CDR1 is SNHLY, CDR2 FYNNEI. J gave up 7 bases and V 9 bases, and 6 bases lay outside the gene matches. The CDR3 runs to 14 residues. This CDR3 is CARRDRGLDGELFF. CDR3 bases: TGTGCCAGACGGGACAGGGGGCTCGACGGGGAGCTGTTTTTT.

In its sample, this clone was seen once. The V gene is TRBV7-9, the J gene TRBJ1-1; a possible D gene is TRBD1 (6 bases). CDR1 and CDR2 from the germline V gene are SEHNR and FQNEAQ (reference sequence). With 5 bases removed from V and 3 bases from J, the gap between germline ends came to 19 bases. The CDR3 runs 16 residues. CDR3 nucleotide sequence: TGTGCCAGCAGCCACGGTCGGGGGGCGGTAGACACTGAAGCTTTCTTT. It specifies CASSHGRGAVDTEAFF.

The gene calls are TRBV4-1 and TRBJ2-7; 10 nucleotides align to TRBD2. The CDR3 is 15 amino acids. Germline lookup yields CDR1 MGHRA and CDR2 YSYEKL. The V segment lost 2 bases and the J segment 3 bases; nucleotides outside the gene matches: 4. CDR3 residues: CASSQRASGSYEQYF. As DNA, the CDR3 is TGCGCCAGCAGCCAACGGGCTAGCGGGAGCTACGAGCAGTACTTC.

The J gene is TRBJ1-2, the V gene TRBV6-6; D might be TRBD1 (5 bases). Germline loops: CDR1 MNHNY, CDR2 SVGAGI (reference sequence). V was shortened by 5 bases and J by 3 bases, with 7 bases between the two germline ends. The CDR3 spans 12 residues. CDR3 amino acids: CASSGADYGYTF. The DNA for the CDR3 is TGTGCCAGCAGTGGGGCAGACTATGGCTACACCTTC.

The gene calls are TRBV4-1 and TRBJ2-7; tentative D call: TRBD1 (6 bases). Deletions cut 2 bases from V and 2 bases from J, with 13 bases between. CDR3 size: 15 residues. The germline V gene has CDR1 MGHRA and CDR2 YSYEKL. CDR3 nucleotides: TGCGCCAGCAGCCAAACCCGGGACAACCCCTACGAGCAGTACTTC. It yields the protein CASSQTRDNPYEQYF.

This rearrangement joins TRBV14 to TRBJ2-7; maybe TRBD2 (5 bases). There are 15 residues in the CDR3. The ends were cut back, 4 bases at V and 7 bases at J, with 20 bases in the middle. Germline CDR1 and CDR2: SGHDN and FVKESK. The CDR3 DNA reads as TGTGCCAGCAGCCCTGGGCGCGGGTTAACTACGGAGCAGTACTTC. This gives the protein CASSPGRGLTTEQYF.

The J gene is TRBJ2-2, the V gene TRBV9; 9 bases fit TRBD2. Germline V gene lookup returns CDR1 SGDLS and CDR2 YYNGEE. V shed 4 bases, J shed 7 bases, and the junction held 14 bases outside the gene matches. This CDR3 contains 17 residues. For the CDR3, the DNA is TGTGCCAGCAGCATCCCTCTAGCGGGAAAACGGGGCGGGGAGCTGTTTTTT. Translated: CASSIPLAGKRGGELFF.

This clone occurred a few times. The V call is TRBV6-5, the J call TRBJ1-1, with D possibly being TRBD1 (5 bases). The CDR3 contains 14 residues. With 8 bases removed from V and 0 bases from J, the gap between germline ends came to 13 bases. Germline CDR1 and CDR2: MNHEY and SVGAGI. CDR3 in DNA: TGTGCCAGCTACCGGGACCGTTTGAACACTGAAGCTTTCTTT. It specifies CASYRDRLNTEAFF.

This chain joins TRBV6-1 and TRBJ2-2; D perhaps matches TRBD1 (5 bases). The CDR3 consists of 15 residues. Germline CDR1 and CDR2: MNHNS and SASEGT. Trimming removed 3 bases at V and 0 bases at J, with 8 bases between. Here the CDR3 DNA reads TGTGCCAGCAGTGAGGACAACCCGAACACCGGGGAGCTGTTTTTT. It yields the protein CASSEDNPNTGELFF.

This chain links TRBV27 with TRBJ1-3; maybe TRBD1 (5 bases). This CDR3 region has 15 residues. CDR1 and CDR2 (germline): MNHEY, SMNVEV (reference sequence). V lost 7 bases and J lost 0, with 13 bases in between. The CDR3 region is CASKLEGTSGNTIYF. DNA for the CDR3: TGTGCCAGCAAACTCGAGGGGACCTCTGGAAACACCATATATTTT.

The chain carries TRBV10-3 and TRBJ2-7; D call uncertain. The germline V and J ends were trimmed by 4 bases and 4 bases, with 8 bases remaining between them. From germline, CDR1 is ENHRY and CDR2 SYGVKD. The CDR3 totals 12 residues. Written as DNA, the CDR3 is TGTGCCATCAGTGCCCATTCGTACGAGCAGTACTTC. Its translation is CAISAHSYEQYF.

This clone was observed a few times. V gene TRBV9 combines with J gene TRBJ1-2; unclear D gene. CDR3 length: 16 amino acids. Per the germline V gene, CDR1 is SGDLS and CDR2 is YYNGEE. Trimming took 0 bases from V and 2 from J, leaving 14 bases between them. In DNA form, the CDR3 reads TGTGCCAGCAGCGTAGCCCCAGAGACGGGGAACTATGGCTACACCTTC. Encoded protein: CASSVAPETGNYGYTF.

The chain has TRBV6-6 and TRBJ2-2; D gene unclear. This CDR3 is 13 amino acids long. Germline lookup yields CDR1 MNHNY and CDR2 SVGAGI (reference sequence). Trimming removed 2 bases at V and 13 bases at J, with 14 bases between. The CDR3: CASSYVAPGGLFF. The CDR3 region has the DNA TGTGCCAGCAGTTACGTGGCGCCAGGCGGGCTGTTTTTT.

The genes are TRBV19 and TRBJ1-6; D uncertain. Trimming took 2 bases from V and 6 from J, leaving 8 bases between them. CDR3 length: 14 amino acids. CDR1 is LNHDA and CDR2 is SQIVND in the germline V gene (reference sequence). CDR3 sequence reads: CASSISGANSPLHF. The CDR3, as DNA: TGTGCCAGTAGTATATCAGGAGCTAATTCACCCCTCCACTTT. The whole variable domain, remainder taken from reference TRBV19 and TRBJ1-6, is DGGITQSPKYLFRKEGQNVTLSCEQNLNHDAMYWYRQDPGQGLRLIYYSQIVNDFQKGDIAEGYSVSREKKESFPLTVTSAQKNPTAFYLCASSISGANSPLHFGNGTRLTVT.

There are a few counts of this clone. The chain links TRBV28 to TRBJ1-2; a weak D match, TRBD1 (5 bases). The V gene's germline CDR1 is MDHEN and CDR2 SYDVKM. This CDR3 has 13 residues. V was pared by 7 bases and J by 5 bases, with 14 bases between. For the CDR3, the DNA is TGTGCCAGCAACCCCGGGGGGGGGTATGGCTACACCTTC. It specifies CASNPGGGYGYTF.

This clone was seen once. V usage is TRBV19 and J usage is TRBJ2-2; no reliable D call. V shed 5 bases and J shed 0 bases, with 13 bases lying between them. The CDR3 is made up of 16 amino acids. CDR1 is LNHDA, CDR2 SQIVND, per germline (reference sequence). The CDR3 reads CASSVRWNANTGELFF. In DNA form, the CDR3 reads TGTGCCAGTAGTGTACGGTGGAACGCGAACACCGGGGAGCTGTTTTTT.

The genes are TRBV2 and TRBJ2-7; 7 nucleotides agree with TRBD2. The CDR3 is 17 amino acids. Trimming cost V 2 bases and J 0 bases; bases outside gene matches: 10. Germline V lookup: CDR1 SNHLY, CDR2 FYNNEI. CDR3 amino acids: CASSERAHGTNSYEQYF. CDR3 DNA: TGTGCCAGCAGTGAACGGGCACATGGGACTAACTCCTACGAGCAGTACTTC.

This chain joins TRBV14 and TRBJ2-7; 11 bases agree with TRBD2. Germline lookup yields CDR1 SGHDN and CDR2 FVKESK. V dropped 1 base and J dropped 7; count of bases not matched to a gene: 6. The CDR3 has 15 amino acids. The DNA for the CDR3 is TGTGCCAGCAGCCAAGCAATAGCGGGAGGGCGAGAGCAGTACTTC. It yields the protein CASSQAIAGGREQYF.

The V call is TRBV29-1, the J call TRBJ2-1, with D unclear. V was clipped by 3 bases and J by 7 bases, with 13 bases between them. From germline, CDR1 is SQVTM and CDR2 ANQGSEA. This CDR3 has 13 amino acids. The CDR3 is CSVDPGRANEQFF. The CDR3 coding sequence is TGCAGCGTTGACCCAGGTAGGGCGAATGAGCAGTTCTTC.

This rearrangement joins TRBV7-8 to TRBJ1-3; 7 nucleotides align to TRBD1. The germline CDR1 and CDR2 sequences are SGHVS and FQNEAQ. The CDR3 sequence is 16 residues long. Germline trimming cut 5 bases from V and 0 bases from J; bases unmatched to any gene: 7. DNA for the CDR3: TGTGCCAGCAGCACAGGGGCCCGATCCTCTGGAAACACCATATATTTT. As protein: CASSTGARSSGNTIYF.